The clone carrying this T cell receptor beta chain was recorded a few times. Its antigen is currently unknown. This entry belongs to a study of blood T cells in healthy people across ages. About the research overall: Capture by template switching was about one barcoded beta molecule per two T cells.

With a J-beta primer mix and a sample-barcoded 5' primer, a second PCR ran about 7 to 12 cycles. Template switching added a 12-random-nucleotide identifier to every cDNA molecule. TCRdb reprocessed the 5' RACE reads with MiXCR, giving one entry per CDR3 protein. The table shows about 800,000 distinct CDR3 sequences, with over 45% occurring only once. The people who gave samples were healthy Caucasians from Russia, aged roughly 6 to 95. Broader study findings: Per-million-T-cell TCR beta diversity fell roughly linearly with age.

CDR3 length: 15 residues. With V trimmed by 1 base and J by 7 bases, 6 bases remained unmatched. Germline V gene sequence: CDR1 MNHEY, CDR2 SMNVEV (reference sequence). This clonotype originated in a man younger than 40 in good health. Sequenced sample: blood. V usage is TRBV27 and J usage is TRBJ2-7; TRBD2 agrees at 11 bases. In DNA, the CDR3 is TGTGCCAGCAGTTTATTTAGCGGGAGGGTGGAAGAGCAGTACTTC. This encodes CASSLFSGRVEEQYF.